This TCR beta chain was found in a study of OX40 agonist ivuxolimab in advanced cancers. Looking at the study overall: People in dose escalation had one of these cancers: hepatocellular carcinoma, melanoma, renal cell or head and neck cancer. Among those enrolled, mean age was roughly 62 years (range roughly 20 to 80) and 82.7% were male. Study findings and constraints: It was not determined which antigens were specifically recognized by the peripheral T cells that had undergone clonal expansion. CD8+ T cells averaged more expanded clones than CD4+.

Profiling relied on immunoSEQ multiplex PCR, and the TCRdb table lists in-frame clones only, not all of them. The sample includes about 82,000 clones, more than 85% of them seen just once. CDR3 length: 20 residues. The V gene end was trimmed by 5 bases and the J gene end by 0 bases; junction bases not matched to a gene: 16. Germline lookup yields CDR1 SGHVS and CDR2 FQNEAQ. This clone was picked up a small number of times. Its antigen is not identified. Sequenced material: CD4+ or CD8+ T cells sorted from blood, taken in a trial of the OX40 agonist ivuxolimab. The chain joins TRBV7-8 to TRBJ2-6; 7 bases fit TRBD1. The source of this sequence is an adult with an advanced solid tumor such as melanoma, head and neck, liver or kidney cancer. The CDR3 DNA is TGTGCCAGCAGCCCTCTTACTTCTGGGACAGTGACCTCTGGGGCCAACGTCCTGACTTTC. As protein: CASSPLTSGTVTSGANVLTF.